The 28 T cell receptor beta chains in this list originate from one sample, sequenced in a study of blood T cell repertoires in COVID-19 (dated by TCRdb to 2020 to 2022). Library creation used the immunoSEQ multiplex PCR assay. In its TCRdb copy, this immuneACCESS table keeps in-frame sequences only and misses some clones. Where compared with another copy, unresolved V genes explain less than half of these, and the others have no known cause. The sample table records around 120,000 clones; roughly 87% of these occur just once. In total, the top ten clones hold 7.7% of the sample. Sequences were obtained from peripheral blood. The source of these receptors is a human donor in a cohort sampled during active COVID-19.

The CDR3 coding sequence is TGTGCTAGTGGGCTGGGGGGAGCGGGATATGAGACCCAGTACTTC. Translated: CASGLGGAGYETQYF. V and J are TRBV12-5 and TRBJ2-5; 7 positions agree with TRBD2. Germline values: CDR1 LGHNT, CDR2 FRNRAP. The CDR3 is made up of 15 amino acids. V was clipped by 6 bases and J by 5 bases; unmatched bases: 12.

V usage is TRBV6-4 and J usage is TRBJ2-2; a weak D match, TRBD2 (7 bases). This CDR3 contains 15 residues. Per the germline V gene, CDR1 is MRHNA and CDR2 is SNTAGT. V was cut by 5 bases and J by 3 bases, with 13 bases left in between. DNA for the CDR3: TGTGCCAGCAGTTTCGGGGGGCCGGACACCGGGGAGCTGTTTTTT. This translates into CASSFGGPDTGELFF.

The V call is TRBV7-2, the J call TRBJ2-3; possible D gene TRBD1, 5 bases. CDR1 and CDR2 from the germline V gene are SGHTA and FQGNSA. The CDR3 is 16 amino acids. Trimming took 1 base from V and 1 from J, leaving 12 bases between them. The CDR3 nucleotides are TGTGCCAGCAGCTTAGGGGGCAGGGCGGGCACAGATACGCAGTATTTT. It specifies CASSLGGRAGTDTQYF.

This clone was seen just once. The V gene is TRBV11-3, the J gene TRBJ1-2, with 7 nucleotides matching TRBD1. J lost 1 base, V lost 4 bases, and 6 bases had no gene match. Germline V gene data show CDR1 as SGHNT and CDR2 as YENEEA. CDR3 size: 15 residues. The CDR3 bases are TGTGCCAGCAGCTCGGGACAGCGAATTAACTATGGCTACACCTTC. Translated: CASSSGQRINYGYTF.

The CDR3 region is CASSLPGLATGELFF. CDR3 nucleotides: TGTGCCAGCAGTCTCCCGGGACTAGCGACCGGGGAGCTGTTTTTT. V is TRBV28 and J is TRBJ2-2; TRBD2 aligns across 10 bases. Germline V gene data show CDR1 as MDHEN and CDR2 as SYDVKM. This CDR3 has 15 amino acids. V trimming: 5 bases; J trimming: 5 bases; junction bases outside the gene matches: 5.

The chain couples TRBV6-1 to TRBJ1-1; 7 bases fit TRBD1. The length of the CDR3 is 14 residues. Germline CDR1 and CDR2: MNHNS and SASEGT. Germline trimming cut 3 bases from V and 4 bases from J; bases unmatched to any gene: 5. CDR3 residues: CASSETGSATEAFF. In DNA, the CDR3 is TGTGCCAGCAGTGAGACAGGGTCGGCCACTGAAGCTTTCTTT.

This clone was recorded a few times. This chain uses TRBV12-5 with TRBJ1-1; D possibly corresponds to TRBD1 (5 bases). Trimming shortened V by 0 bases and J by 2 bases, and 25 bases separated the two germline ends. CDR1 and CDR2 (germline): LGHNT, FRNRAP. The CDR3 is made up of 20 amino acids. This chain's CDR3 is CASGLVPLPRLGAVNTEAFF. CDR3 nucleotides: TGTGCTAGTGGTTTGGTACCGCTGCCCCGCCTAGGGGCAGTAAACACTGAAGCTTTCTTT.

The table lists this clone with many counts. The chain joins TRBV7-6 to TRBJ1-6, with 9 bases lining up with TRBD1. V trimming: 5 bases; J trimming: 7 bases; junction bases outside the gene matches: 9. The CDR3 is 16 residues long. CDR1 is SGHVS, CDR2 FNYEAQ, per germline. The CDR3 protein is CASSRQGEGLNSPLHF. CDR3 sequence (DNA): TGTGCCAGCAGCCGACAGGGGGAAGGGCTAAATTCACCCCTCCACTTT.

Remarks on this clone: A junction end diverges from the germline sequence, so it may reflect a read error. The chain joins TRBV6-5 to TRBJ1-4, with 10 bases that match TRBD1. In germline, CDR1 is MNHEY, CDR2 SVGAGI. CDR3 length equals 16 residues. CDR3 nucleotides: TGTGCCAGCAGCTACTTAAAGGGACAGGGGCCCGATGGGCTGTTTTTT. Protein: CASSYLKGQGPDGLFF.

The CDR3 DNA reads TGTGCCAGCTCATCCGCGGGAGTTTACTACAATGAGCAGTTCTTC. It translates to CASSSAGVYYNEQFF. The J gene is TRBJ2-1, the V gene TRBV18; TRBD2 aligns across 7 bases. The CDR3 has 15 residues. The V gene's germline CDR1 is KGHSH and CDR2 LQKENI. Trimming removed 5 bases from V and 3 bases from J; junction bases left unmatched: 7.

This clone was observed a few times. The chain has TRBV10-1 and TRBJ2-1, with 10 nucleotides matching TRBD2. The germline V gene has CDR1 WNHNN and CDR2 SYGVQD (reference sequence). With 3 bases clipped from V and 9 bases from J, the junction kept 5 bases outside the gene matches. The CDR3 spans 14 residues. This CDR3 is CASSEAGGPSEQFF. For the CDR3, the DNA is TGCGCCAGCAGTGAAGCGGGGGGGCCGAGTGAGCAGTTCTTC.

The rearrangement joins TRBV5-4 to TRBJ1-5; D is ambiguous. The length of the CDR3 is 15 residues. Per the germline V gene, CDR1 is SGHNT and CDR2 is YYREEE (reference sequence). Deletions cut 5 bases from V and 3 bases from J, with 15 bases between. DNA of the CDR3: TGTGCCAGCAGTTCGGACGGGAAATACAATCAGCCCCAGCATTTT. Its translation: CASSSDGKYNQPQHF.

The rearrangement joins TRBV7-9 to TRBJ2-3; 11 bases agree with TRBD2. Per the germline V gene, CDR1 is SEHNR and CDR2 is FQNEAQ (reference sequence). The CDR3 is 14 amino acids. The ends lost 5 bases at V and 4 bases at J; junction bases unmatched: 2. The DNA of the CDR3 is TGTGCCAGCAGCCCGGGACTAGCGGCAGATACGCAGTATTTT. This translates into CASSPGLAADTQYF.

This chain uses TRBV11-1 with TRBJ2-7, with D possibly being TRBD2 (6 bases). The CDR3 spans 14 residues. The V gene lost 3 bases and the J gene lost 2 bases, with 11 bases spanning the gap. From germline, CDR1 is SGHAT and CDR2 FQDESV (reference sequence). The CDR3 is CASSFTGVAYEQYF. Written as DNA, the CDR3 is TGTGCCAGCAGCTTCACGGGGGTAGCCTACGAGCAGTACTTC. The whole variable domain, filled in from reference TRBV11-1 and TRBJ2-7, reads EAEVAQSPRYKITEKSQAVAFWCDPISGHATLYWYRQILGQGPELLVQFQDESVVDDSQLPKDRFSAERLKGVDSTLKIQPAELGDSAMYLCASSFTGVAYEQYFGPGTRLTVT.

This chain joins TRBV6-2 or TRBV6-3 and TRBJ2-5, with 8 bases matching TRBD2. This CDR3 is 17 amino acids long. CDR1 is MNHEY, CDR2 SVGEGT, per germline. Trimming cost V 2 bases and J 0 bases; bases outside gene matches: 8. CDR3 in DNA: TGTGCCAGCAGTTACCCAGCTGCGCGGGGGGACCAAGAGACCCAGTACTTC. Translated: CASSYPAARGDQETQYF.

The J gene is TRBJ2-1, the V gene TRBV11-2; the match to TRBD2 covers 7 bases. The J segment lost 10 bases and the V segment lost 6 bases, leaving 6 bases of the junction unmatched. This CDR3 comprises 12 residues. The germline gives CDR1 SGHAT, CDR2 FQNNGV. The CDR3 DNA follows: TGTGCCAGCAGATCGAGCGGGACCGAGCAGTTCTTC. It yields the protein CASRSSGTEQFF.

The chain's CDR3 is CASSRWGVYGYTF. The CDR3, as DNA: TGTGCCAGCAGCCGGTGGGGGGTCTATGGCTACACCTTC. V gene TRBV5-6 combines with J gene TRBJ1-2; D may be TRBD1 (5 bases). Trimming shortened V by 4 bases and J by 4 bases, and 11 bases separated the two germline ends. Germline-derived CDR1 and CDR2 are SGHDT and YYEEEE. The CDR3 is 13 residues long. Looking up the rest from reference TRBV5-6 and TRBJ1-2 gives the full variable domain: DAGVTQSPTHLIKTRGQQVTLRCSPKSGHDTVSWYQQALGQGPQFIFQYYEEEERQRGNFPDRFSGHQFPNYSSELNVNALLLGDSALYLCASSRWGVYGYTFGSGTRLTVV.

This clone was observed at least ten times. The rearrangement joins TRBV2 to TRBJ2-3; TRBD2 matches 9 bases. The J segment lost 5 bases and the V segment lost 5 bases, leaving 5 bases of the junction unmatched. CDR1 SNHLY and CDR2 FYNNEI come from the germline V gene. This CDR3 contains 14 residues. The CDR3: CASSRASGEDTQYF. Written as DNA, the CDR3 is TGTGCCAGCAGTCGGGCTAGCGGGGAAGATACGCAGTATTTT.

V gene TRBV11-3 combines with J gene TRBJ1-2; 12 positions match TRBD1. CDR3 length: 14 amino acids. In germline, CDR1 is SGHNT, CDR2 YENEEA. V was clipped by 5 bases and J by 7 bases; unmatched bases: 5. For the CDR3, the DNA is TGTGCCAGCAGCCGGGGACAGGGGGCGCGTGGCTACACCTTC. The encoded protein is CASSRGQGARGYTF. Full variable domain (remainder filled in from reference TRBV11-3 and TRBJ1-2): EAGVVQSPRYKIIEKKQPVAFWCNPISGHNTLYWYLQNLGQGPELLIRYENEEAVDDSQLPKDRFSAERLKGVDSTLKIQPAELGDSAVYLCASSRGQGARGYTFGSGTRLTVV.

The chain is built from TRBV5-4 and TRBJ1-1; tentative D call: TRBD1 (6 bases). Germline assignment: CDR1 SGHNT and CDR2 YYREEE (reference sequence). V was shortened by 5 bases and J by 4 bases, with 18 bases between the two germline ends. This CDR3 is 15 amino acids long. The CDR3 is CASRKEVGRGTEAFF. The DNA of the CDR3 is TGTGCCAGCAGGAAAGAGGTTGGCAGGGGCACTGAAGCTTTCTTT.

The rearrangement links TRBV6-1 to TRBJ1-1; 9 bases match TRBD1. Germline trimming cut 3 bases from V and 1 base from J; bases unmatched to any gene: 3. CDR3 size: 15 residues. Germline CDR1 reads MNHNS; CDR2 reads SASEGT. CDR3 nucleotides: TGTGCCAGCAGTGATATGGGACAGGGGAACACTGAAGCTTTCTTT. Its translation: CASSDMGQGNTEAFF.

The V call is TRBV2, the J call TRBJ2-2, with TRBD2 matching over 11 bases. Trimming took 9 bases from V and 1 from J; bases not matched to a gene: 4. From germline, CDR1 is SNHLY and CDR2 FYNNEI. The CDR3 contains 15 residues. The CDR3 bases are TGTGCCAGGGGGACTAGCGGACTGAACACCGGGGAGCTGTTTTTT. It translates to CARGTSGLNTGELFF.

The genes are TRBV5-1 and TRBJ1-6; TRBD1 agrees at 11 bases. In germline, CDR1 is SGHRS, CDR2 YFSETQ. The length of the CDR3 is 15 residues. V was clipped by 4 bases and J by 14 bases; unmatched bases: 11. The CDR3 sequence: CASSASRDRGSALHF. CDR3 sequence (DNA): TGCGCCAGCAGCGCGTCCCGGGACAGGGGGTCGGCCCTCCACTTT.

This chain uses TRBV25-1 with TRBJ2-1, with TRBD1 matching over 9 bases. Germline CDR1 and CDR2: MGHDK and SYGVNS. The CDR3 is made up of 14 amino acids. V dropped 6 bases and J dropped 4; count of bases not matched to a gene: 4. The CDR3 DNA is TGTGCCAGCAGATCCGGGACAGGGTACAATGAGCAGTTCTTC. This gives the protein CASRSGTGYNEQFF.

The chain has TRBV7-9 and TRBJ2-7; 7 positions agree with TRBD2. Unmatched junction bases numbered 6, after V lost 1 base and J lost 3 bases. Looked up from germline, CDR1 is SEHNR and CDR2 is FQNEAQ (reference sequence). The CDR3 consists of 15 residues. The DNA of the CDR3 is TGTGCCAGCAGCTTAGATGGCGGGAGTGGCTACGAGCAGTACTTC. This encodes CASSLDGGSGYEQYF. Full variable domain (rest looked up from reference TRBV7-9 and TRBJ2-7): DTGVSQNPRHKITKRGQNVTFRCDPISEHNRLYWYRQTLGQGPEFLTYFQNEAQLEKSRLLSDRFSAERPKGSFSTLEIQRTEQGDSAMYLCASSLDGGSGYEQYFGPGTRLTVT.

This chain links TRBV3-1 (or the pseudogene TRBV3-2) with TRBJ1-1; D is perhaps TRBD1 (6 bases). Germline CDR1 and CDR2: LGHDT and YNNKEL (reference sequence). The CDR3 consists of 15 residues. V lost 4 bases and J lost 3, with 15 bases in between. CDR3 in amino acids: CASSLREQGDTEAFF. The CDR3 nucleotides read TGTGCCAGCAGCCTAAGGGAACAGGGAGACACTGAAGCTTTCTTT.

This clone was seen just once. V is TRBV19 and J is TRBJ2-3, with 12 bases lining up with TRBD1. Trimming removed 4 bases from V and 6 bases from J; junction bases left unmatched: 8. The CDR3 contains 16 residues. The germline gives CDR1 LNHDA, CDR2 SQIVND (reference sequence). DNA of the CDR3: TGTGCCAGTAGTACGAACCGGGACAGGGGGCGGGATACGCAGTATTTT. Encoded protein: CASSTNRDRGRDTQYF.

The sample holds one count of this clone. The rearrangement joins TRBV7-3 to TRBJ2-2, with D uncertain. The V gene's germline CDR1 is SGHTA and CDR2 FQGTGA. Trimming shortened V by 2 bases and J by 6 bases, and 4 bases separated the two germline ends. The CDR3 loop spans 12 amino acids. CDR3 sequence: CASSLFAGELFF. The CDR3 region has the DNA TGTGCCAGCAGCTTATTCGCCGGGGAGCTGTTTTTT.